These 5 T cell receptor beta chains were all obtained from the same sample, sequenced in a study of blood T cell repertoires in COVID-19. Only in-frame clones appear in the TCRdb table, and some are missing; sequencing was by immunoSEQ multiplex PCR. The sample holds over 120,000 clones, about 86% seen once. Sequencing was carried out using peripheral blood. The receptors here all came from a human donor in a cohort sampled during active COVID-19.

This chain links TRBV9 with TRBJ2-1; possibly TRBD2 for D (6 bases). Germline CDR1 reads SGDLS; CDR2 reads YYNGEE. There are 15 residues in the CDR3. V was cut by 1 base and J by 5 bases, with 13 bases left in between. The CDR3 DNA reads TGTGCCAGCAGCGTAAAAGGCGGGATAAACAATGAGCAGTTCTTC. Its translation: CASSVKGGINNEQFF.

This clone showed up just a few times. The chain carries TRBV28 and TRBJ1-2; no definite D call. The CDR3 loop spans 11 amino acids. Germline assignment: CDR1 MDHEN and CDR2 SYDVKM. Between the trimmed V and J ends, which lost 7 bases and 4 bases, there was a span of 7 bases. The DNA for the CDR3 is TGTGCCAGCAAGTACAGCTATGGCTACACCTTC. As protein: CASKYSYGYTF.

This chain links TRBV7-9 with TRBJ2-2; TRBD1 aligns across 11 bases. Germline values: CDR1 SEHNR, CDR2 FQNEAQ (reference sequence). The CDR3 totals 17 residues. Germline trimming cut 5 bases from V and 4 bases from J; bases unmatched to any gene: 9. The CDR3 coding sequence is TGTGCCAGCAGCCCGGAACCGGGACAGGGGGGCACCGGGGAGCTGTTTTTT. This translates into CASSPEPGQGGTGELFF.

The V and J genes are TRBV6-5 and TRBJ2-7; 10 bases agree with TRBD2. The CDR3 is 15 amino acids. J gave up 7 bases and V 4 bases, and 10 bases lay outside the gene matches. The germline CDR1 and CDR2 sequences are MNHEY and SVGAGI. In DNA form, the CDR3 reads TGTGCCAGCAGTTCGTACCTAGCGGGAGAACGGGAGCAGTACTTC. It encodes CASSSYLAGEREQYF.

CDR3 protein: CASSQDVGGAYNEQFF. The CDR3 DNA follows: TGCGCCAGCAGCCAAGACGTTGGCGGAGCCTACAATGAGCAGTTCTTC. The rearrangement links TRBV4-3 to TRBJ2-1; unclear D gene. This CDR3 comprises 16 residues. Trimming shortened V by 0 bases and J by 2 bases, and 11 bases separated the two germline ends. CDR1 is LGHNA, CDR2 YSLEER, per germline.